This TCR beta chain appears in the sequencing data of a study of early T cells in non-severe SARS-CoV-2 infection. About the research overall: Sequencing was performed on bulk RNA from unsorted whole blood, leaving chains unpaired.

Trimming stripped 0 bases from V and 10 bases from J, with 11 bases between. Germline V lookup: CDR1 LGHNA, CDR2 YSLEER. The CDR3 loop spans 13 amino acids. TCRdb analysed the 5' RACE reads with MiXCR anew, one entry per CDR3 protein. The sample includes around 71,000 distinct CDR3 sequences, 10% of them seen just once. Study results and caveats: A preference for anti-spike CD8 responses marked VDJdb matching, which missed private and CD4 specificities.

Of note for this clonotype: The antigen is not known.

V gene TRBV4-3 combines with J gene TRBJ2-3, with D unclear. The sequenced sample was whole blood, obtained at baseline. This TCR was sampled from an adult who was a healthcare worker with PCR-confirmed SARS-CoV-2 infection or an uninfected control (not recorded which). This chain's CDR3 is CASSQDPGFPQYF. CDR3 sequence (DNA): TGCGCCAGCAGCCAAGATCCAGGTTTTCCGCAGTATTTT.